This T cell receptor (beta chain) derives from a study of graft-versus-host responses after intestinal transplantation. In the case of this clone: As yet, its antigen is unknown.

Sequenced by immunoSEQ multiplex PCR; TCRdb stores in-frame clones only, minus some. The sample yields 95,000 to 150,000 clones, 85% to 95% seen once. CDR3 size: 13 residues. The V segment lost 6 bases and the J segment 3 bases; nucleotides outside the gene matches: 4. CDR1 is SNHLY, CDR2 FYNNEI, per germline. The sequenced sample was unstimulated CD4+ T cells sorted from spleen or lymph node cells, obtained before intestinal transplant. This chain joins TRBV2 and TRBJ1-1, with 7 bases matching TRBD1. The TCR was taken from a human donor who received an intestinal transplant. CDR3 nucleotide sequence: TGTGCCAGCAGGGCAGGGGGTTACACTGAAGCTTTCTTT. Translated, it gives CASRAGGYTEAFF.